The entry below describes one T cell receptor beta chain. Seattle patients were enrolled while actively infected and followed longitudinally. Generated by immunoSEQ multiplex PCR, the TCRdb table keeps only in-frame clones and is missing some. This table holds around 170,000 clones, roughly four fifths found once. The CDR3 is made up of 19 amino acids. With 6 bases removed from V and 2 bases from J, the gap between germline ends came to 25 bases. Germline-derived CDR1 and CDR2 are SEHNR and FQNEAQ (reference sequence). The sample belongs to a study of blood T cell repertoires in COVID-19. The sequence came from a woman aged 70 to 79 with COVID-19, enrolled during active disease. The rearrangement links TRBV7-9 to TRBJ2-2, with a weak D call TRBD1 (6 bases). Sequenced: peripheral blood. CDR3 loop: CASSQATRDRPPNTGELFF. For the CDR3, the DNA is TGTGCCAGCAGTCAGGCCACTCGTGACAGGCCCCCTAACACCGGGGAGCTGTTTTTT.